This note documents a single T cell receptor (beta chain) sequence. The antigen is undetermined. The data were taken from a study of CXCR3-negative and CXCR3-positive naive CD8 T cells. Sorts that each held 250,000 to 300,000 cells were run in triplicate for every CD8+ T cell subset. UMI labels and 5' RACE were used to prepare the TRB cDNA libraries. TCRdb re-called the 5' RACE reads and catalogs CDR3 proteins one per entry, DNA excluded. The sample is made up of around 95,000 distinct CDR3 sequences, and the top ten hold about 1% of it. Study results and caveats: Compared with CXCR3-negative naive cells, CXCR3-positive naive cells showed more hydrophobic TRB CDR3s.

Sequenced sample: naive CXCR3+ CD8+ T cells from blood. Subset here: CD45RO-CCR7+CD27+CD95- naive CD8+ T cells expressing CXCR3 (TNR3+). This receptor was taken from a human donor in good health. Some clones in this sample may be carry-over from other donors' samples.

CDR3 sequence: CASGGAGGRHEQFF. The chain carries TRBV27 and TRBJ2-1; the D gene TCRdb calls, TRBD1, cannot be checked with no DNA. Germline lookup yields CDR1 MNHEY and CDR2 SMNVEV (reference sequence). The length of the CDR3 is 14 residues.